This T cell receptor (beta chain) was sequenced for a study of cytomegalovirus exposure and HLA in healthy donors. Study-level information: Around 80 million unique TCRs from HLA-typed donors were held in an early data release.

Study results and limitations: Versus the approximately 700-donor mean, an Asian-associated ancestry cluster reportedly showed fewer N-insertions in a later analysis. About 90% or about 30% of the time was how often most TCR beta V segments were productive, according to an earlier analysis.

Every donor was a healthy person donating bone marrow. Researchers ran the PCR with 60 Vbeta and 13 Jbeta primers. TCRdb keeps only in-frame clones here, not all; method: immunoSEQ multiplex PCR. Among some 150,000 clones listed, about 75% were seen once. V was pared by 8 bases and J by 4 bases, with 18 bases between. The CDR3 contains 15 residues. Germline values: CDR1 LNHDA, CDR2 SQIVND (reference sequence). As for this clone: Its antigen is unidentified.

The sequencing input was PBMCs. The rearrangement uses TRBV19 and TRBJ1-5; D may be TRBD1 (5 bases). The TCR was taken from a male donor in good health and CMV-seronegative. The CDR3 region is CASGPGIPTNQPQHF. CDR3 nucleotide sequence: TGTGCCAGTGGACCAGGGATTCCGACGAATCAGCCCCAGCATTTT.